These 27 T cell receptor beta chains were sequenced from one sample in a study of shared clonotypes between healthy human individuals. Some clones are missing from TCRdb's copy, which holds only in-frame ones; the method was immunoSEQ multiplex PCR. The table includes about 2.4 million clones, 85% to 95% detected once. The sample was naive CD4+ T cells sorted from blood. Subset here: CD45RA+ positively selected. Receptor source: a man aged 18 to 35 in good health.

V usage is TRBV18 and J usage is TRBJ2-1; TRBD2 matches 12 bases. J was trimmed by 0 bases and V by 8 bases; bases with no gene match: 11. Germline assignment: CDR1 KGHSH and CDR2 LQKENI. This CDR3 spans 18 amino acids. CDR3 region: CASKGLGLAGSSYNEQFF. The CDR3 nucleotides read TGTGCCAGCAAGGGTCTAGGACTAGCGGGAAGCTCCTACAATGAGCAGTTCTTC.

For this clone: A much larger clone differs by one base, so this may be a read error. The same CDR3 also results from other DNA sequences found in this sample. The chain links TRBV7-6 to TRBJ2-2; D remains ambiguous. Trimming shortened V by 3 bases and J by 1 base, and 0 bases separated the two germline ends. CDR1 and CDR2 (germline): SGHVS, FNYEAQ. This CDR3 has 12 residues. DNA for the CDR3: TGTGCCAGCAGCTTGAACACCGGGGAGCTGTTTTTT. This translates into CASSLNTGELFF.

This chain uses TRBV7-2 with TRBJ2-1; 8 bases match TRBD2. The CDR3 has 16 amino acids. CDR1 SGHTA and CDR2 FQGNSA come from the germline V gene. Trimming cost V 3 bases and J 5 bases; bases outside gene matches: 9. The CDR3: CASSFYGGAKNNEQFF. The CDR3 DNA sequence: TGTGCCAGCAGCTTCTACGGGGGGGCCAAGAACAATGAGCAGTTCTTC.

The chain employs TRBV7-6 and TRBJ2-3; D may be TRBD2 (6 bases). Deletions cut 5 bases from V and 5 bases from J, with 14 bases between. This CDR3 region has 14 residues. Germline loops: CDR1 SGHVS, CDR2 FNYEAQ. CDR3 amino acids: CASSPRTGVDTQYF. The CDR3 nucleotides are TGTGCCAGCAGCCCCAGGACGGGGGTAGATACGCAGTATTTT.

CDR3: CASSSFGSYNSPLHF. In DNA, the CDR3 is TGTGCCAGCAGCTCCTTCGGCAGTTATAATTCACCCCTCCACTTT. The genes are TRBV6-6 and TRBJ1-6; the D is unclear. CDR3 length: 15 amino acids. Trimming took 6 bases from V and 4 from J, leaving 13 bases between them. Germline V gene lookup returns CDR1 MNHNY and CDR2 SVGAGI (reference sequence).

J is TRBJ2-1 and V is TRBV27, with D possibly being TRBD2 (6 bases). The V end was cut by 0 bases, the J end by 2 bases, with 11 bases between. This CDR3 has 16 amino acids. Germline V CDR1 and CDR2: MNHEY, SMNVEV (reference sequence). DNA for the CDR3: TGTGCCAGCAGTTTATCGCTAGCGAACACCTACAATGAGCAGTTCTTC. This sequence encodes CASSLSLANTYNEQFF.

The chain recombines TRBV5-1 with TRBJ2-3, with 8 bases lining up with TRBD2. Germline V lookup: CDR1 SGHRS, CDR2 YFSETQ. The CDR3 spans 16 residues. The junction had 9 bases not matched to a gene; V was cut back by 5 bases and J by 1 base. The CDR3 DNA sequence: TGCGCCAGCAGGTCGGGGGTTAGCGGGGGCACAGATACGCAGTATTTT. Protein product: CASRSGVSGGTDTQYF.

The chain uses TRBV5-6 and TRBJ2-1; the match to TRBD2 covers 10 bases. The CDR3 is 15 residues long. Looked up from germline, CDR1 is SGHDT and CDR2 is YYEEEE. V lost 1 base, J lost 7 bases, and 5 bases stayed unmatched. CDR3 in amino acids: CASSLPAGGRNEQFF. The CDR3, as DNA: TGTGCCAGCAGCTTGCCAGCGGGGGGGCGGAATGAGCAGTTCTTC.

This chain joins TRBV10-2 and TRBJ1-1; 7 positions match TRBD1. The CDR3 has 13 residues. Germline-derived CDR1 and CDR2 are WSHSY and SAAADI. The V gene end was trimmed by 5 bases and the J gene end by 1 base; junction bases not matched to a gene: 1. CDR3 sequence: CASSWDRNTEAFF. The CDR3 region has the DNA TGCGCCAGCAGTTGGGACAGGAACACTGAAGCTTTCTTT.

The chain carries TRBV7-6 and TRBJ1-1, with 7 bases that match TRBD1. With V trimmed by 4 bases and J by 10 bases, 6 bases remained unmatched. The CDR3 has 12 amino acids. Germline lookup yields CDR1 SGHVS and CDR2 FNYEAQ. CDR3 in DNA: TGTGCCAGCAGCTCACTGGACAGGAGAGCTTTCTTT. Translation: CASSSLDRRAFF.

CDR3 sequence (DNA): TGTGCCAGCAGCCTAGCGGGAGGGCCGGGGGCAGATACGCAGTATTTT. Translating it yields CASSLAGGPGADTQYF. The V call is TRBV5-4, the J call TRBJ2-3; TRBD2 aligns across 12 bases. Per germline, CDR1 SGHNT and CDR2 YYREEE (reference sequence). The length of the CDR3 is 16 residues. V lost 4 bases, J lost 4 bases, and 7 bases stayed unmatched.

The V and J genes are TRBV10-3 and TRBJ1-6; a possible D gene is TRBD1 (5 bases). The CDR3 has 16 residues. V was pared by 0 bases and J by 8 bases, with 14 bases between. Germline assignment: CDR1 ENHRY and CDR2 SYGVKD. For the CDR3, the DNA is TGTGCCATCAGTGAGTCCGGCATAGGGGTCGATTCACCCCTCCACTTT. Protein sequence: CAISESGIGVDSPLHF.

V usage is TRBV9 and J usage is TRBJ1-4; no reliable D call. CDR3 size: 13 residues. Trimming left V 7 bases short and J 0 bases short, with 7 bases between. The V gene's germline CDR1 is SGDLS and CDR2 YYNGEE. CDR3 amino acids: CASGGATNEKLFF. The CDR3 region has the DNA TGTGCCAGCGGTGGGGCAACTAATGAAAAACTGTTTTTT.

The chain links TRBV28 to TRBJ1-2; TRBD1 agrees at 7 bases. CDR1 and CDR2 (germline): MDHEN, SYDVKM. The CDR3 is 14 amino acids. Trimming removed 7 bases from V and 4 bases from J; junction bases left unmatched: 9. This CDR3 is CASTPPRDSYGYTF. The CDR3 bases are TGTGCCAGCACCCCCCCCCGGGACAGCTATGGCTACACCTTC.

This sequence joins TRBV9 and TRBJ2-5; D remains ambiguous. Trimming removed 3 bases from V and 1 base from J, with 10 bases in between. The CDR3 covers 14 residues. Germline V lookup: CDR1 SGDLS, CDR2 YYNGEE. The CDR3 loop is CASSGVASQETQYF. The CDR3, as DNA: TGTGCCAGCAGCGGGGTCGCCTCCCAAGAGACCCAGTACTTC. Complete variable domain (other parts from reference TRBV9 and TRBJ2-5): DSGVTQTPKHLITATGQRVTLRCSPRSGDLSVYWYQQSLDQGLQFLIQYYNGEERAKGNILERFSAQQFPDLHSELNLSSLELGDSALYFCASSGVASQETQYFGPGTRLLVL.

The chain combines TRBV5-6 with TRBJ1-1; perhaps TRBD1 as D (5 bases). The CDR3 spans 16 residues. V was cut by 0 bases and J by 6 bases, with 18 bases left in between. The germline V gene encodes CDR1 SGHDT and CDR2 YYEEEE. In DNA, the CDR3 is TGTGCCAGCAGCTTGGGGCGGAGCAGGGTCTCTTCTGAAGCTTTCTTT. This sequence encodes CASSLGRSRVSSEAFF.

This clone was recorded only once. The chain couples TRBV9 to TRBJ2-7; D might be TRBD1 (6 bases). The CDR3 totals 15 residues. V shed 4 bases and J shed 2 bases, with 16 bases lying between them. Germline assignment: CDR1 SGDLS and CDR2 YYNGEE. CDR3 sequence (DNA): TGTGCCAGCAGCCCTACTCCGACAGGAGCCTACGAGCAGTACTTC. It translates to CASSPTPTGAYEQYF.

The gene calls are TRBV9 and TRBJ2-2; D is perhaps TRBD1 or TRBD2 (5 bases each). The CDR3 contains 15 residues. V dropped 6 bases and J dropped 0 bases, with 12 bases sitting between them. The germline gives CDR1 SGDLS, CDR2 YYNGEE. The CDR3 DNA reads as TGTGCCAGCAATGGGGGACCCACGAACACCGGGGAGCTGTTTTTT. It codes for CASNGGPTNTGELFF. Drawing the rest from reference TRBV9 and TRBJ2-2, the complete variable domain is DSGVTQTPKHLITATGQRVTLRCSPRSGDLSVYWYQQSLDQGLQFLIQYYNGEERAKGNILERFSAQQFPDLHSELNLSSLELGDSALYFCASNGGPTNTGELFFGEGSRLTVL.

The CDR3 nucleotides are TGTGCCAGCAGAGGACTAGCGGGAGAGCAGTTCTTC. Its translation: CASRGLAGEQFF. The rearrangement joins TRBV2 to TRBJ2-1; 12 bases fit TRBD2. Germline V lookup: CDR1 SNHLY, CDR2 FYNNEI. With V trimmed by 6 bases and J by 10 bases, 1 base remained unmatched. There are 12 residues in the CDR3.

The chain carries TRBV28 and TRBJ1-5; no firm D call. Germline V gene data show CDR1 as MDHEN and CDR2 as SYDVKM. The germline V and J ends were trimmed by 6 bases and 5 bases, with 14 bases remaining between them. The CDR3 is 14 amino acids. The DNA of the CDR3 is TGTGCCAGCAGACAAGGCGGGTCTCATCAGCCCCAGCATTTT. This sequence encodes CASRQGGSHQPQHF.

In regard to this clone: The junction shows a germline mismatch at one end, possibly a read error. The chain links TRBV7-7 to TRBJ2-3; D is undetermined. CDR3 length equals 14 residues. Germline V gives CDR1 SSHAT, CDR2 FNYEAQ (reference sequence). CDR3 amino acids: CASSLSGQADTQYF. CDR3 coding DNA: TGTGCTAGCAGCTTGAGTGGGCAGGCGGATACGCAGTATTTT.

This clone has just one count. V is TRBV2 and J is TRBJ2-3, with TRBD2 identical over 9 bases. The V gene end was trimmed by 8 bases and the J gene end by 2 bases; junction bases not matched to a gene: 5. CDR1 is SNHLY and CDR2 is FYNNEI in the germline V gene. The CDR3 contains 14 residues. The CDR3 region is CASRAGGHTDTQYF. The CDR3 DNA sequence: TGTGCCAGCCGAGCGGGGGGACACACAGATACGCAGTATTTT.

The J gene is TRBJ2-5, the V gene TRBV10-3; unclear D gene. V lost 2 bases, J lost 6 bases, and 10 bases lay in between. This CDR3 has 13 amino acids. CDR1 is ENHRY and CDR2 is SYGVKD in the germline V gene. The CDR3 region has the DNA TGTGCCATCAGTGAGATGGCGCTTAAGACCCAGTACTTC. Translation: CAISEMALKTQYF.

The chain has TRBV18 and TRBJ2-1; 9 positions agree with TRBD2. CDR3 size: 16 residues. Germline assignment: CDR1 KGHSH and CDR2 LQKENI. The V gene end was trimmed by 3 bases and the J gene end by 3 bases; junction bases not matched to a gene: 6. CDR3 bases: TGTGCCAGCTCACCCCCGGGCGGGAGGGACTACAATGAGCAGTTCTTC. It translates to CASSPPGGRDYNEQFF.

The V gene is TRBV28, the J gene TRBJ2-7; 9 bases map to TRBD1. Germline V gene data show CDR1 as MDHEN and CDR2 as SYDVKM. J gave up 2 bases and V 8 bases, and 10 bases lay outside the gene matches. The CDR3 sequence is 15 residues long. Written as DNA, the CDR3 is TGTGCCAGCCTGGGTTCCGGGACAGGGACCTACGAGCAGTACTTC. Translating it yields CASLGSGTGTYEQYF. Full variable domain (outside the CDR3, taken from reference TRBV28 and TRBJ2-7): DVKVTQSSRYLVKRTGEKVFLECVQDMDHENMFWYRQDPGLGLRLIYFSYDVKMKEKGDIPEGYSVSREKKERFSLILESASTNQTSMYLCASLGSGTGTYEQYFGPGTRLTVT.

This chain links TRBV28 with TRBJ1-2; D remains unclear. This CDR3 contains 13 residues. V was pared by 6 bases and J by 8 bases, with 16 bases between. The germline CDR1 and CDR2 sequences are MDHEN and SYDVKM. The CDR3 DNA reads TGTGCCAGCAGCGCGGGATTGAACTCAGGCTACACCTTC. It encodes CASSAGLNSGYTF.

The chain has TRBV14 and TRBJ2-2, with 9 bases matching TRBD2. The CDR3 totals 17 residues. Looked up from germline, CDR1 is SGHDN and CDR2 is FVKESK. The ends lost 0 bases at V and 7 bases at J; junction bases unmatched: 9. CDR3 protein: CASSQDKGSGRGGELFF. The CDR3 nucleotides read TGTGCCAGCAGCCAAGATAAAGGTAGCGGGAGAGGCGGGGAGCTGTTTTTT. The variable domain in full, completed from reference TRBV14 and TRBJ2-2, reads EAGVTQFPSHSVIEKGQTVTLRCDPISGHDNLYWYRRVMGKEIKFLLHFVKESKQDESGMPNNRFLAERTGGTYSTLKVQPAELEDSGVYFCASSQDKGSGRGGELFFGEGSRLTVL.